This TCR beta chain was found in a study of T cells in Graves' hyperthyroidism and ophthalmopathy. As regards this clonotype: A read error may be the cause here, since a much bigger clone is one base away.

V dropped 5 bases and J dropped 3 bases, with 17 bases sitting between them. The CDR3 contains 15 residues. The investigators amplified TCR beta CDR3 regions from RNA transcripts. HTBI primers were used for first-round RT-PCR of the TCR CDR3. MiXCR, run by TCRdb on the multiplex PCR reads, gives a single entry per CDR3 protein. The sample holds around 420,000 distinct CDR3 sequences; approximately 14% are singletons and the top ten take 5.3%. This TCR derives from a woman under 30 with Graves' hyperthyroidism. The J gene is TRBJ2-7, the V gene TRBV12-3 or TRBV12-4; tentative D call: TRBD2 (6 bases). The sample comprised blood. The CDR3 region has the DNA TGTGCCAGCAGTCTTGGGACTTCGAATTACTACGAGCAGTACTTC. Its protein is CASSLGTSNYYEQYF.